This entry describes one T cell receptor (beta chain). This clonotype was picked up a small number of times. Its antigen remains undetermined. No much larger clone is present one base from it, and per-base qualities are unavailable. TCR beta VDJ combination and CDR3 sequence profiling used genomic DNA as the template. TCR repertoire sequencing was run on an Illumina HiSeq 2000. Per the original workflow: TRBV/TRBJ rearrangement plots, CDR3 size and DJ length profiles, and Simpson's diversity index were used to assess repertoires. The most abundant DNA sequence in the deep sequencing data was defined as the immunodominant clone. CDR3 amino acid sequences were checked for sharing across subjects and were also compared against the VDJdb database and published repertoires. TCRdb redid the processing of the public reads, applying fastp at Q25 and MiXCR, and retained in-frame beta chains. Rows with one shared CDR3 protein collapse into an entry with the most common genes and DNA. The V and J calls were not made by the authors but by TCRdb's processing. The sample contains about 98,000 distinct CDR3 sequences, 55% to 70% of them found a single time. Around three fifths of the sample belongs to the ten largest clones.

The data derive from a study of CD8+CD57+ T cells in acquired aplastic anemia (dated by TCRdb to 2016 to 2019). Study-wide context: On average, sorted CD4+ and CD8+ cells yielded 3.2 ug of extracted DNA, with a range of 0.2 to 27.4 ug. CD8+CD57+ expansion was defined as frequency above the mean frequency observed in healthy subjects.

CDR1 SQVTM and CDR2 ANQGSEA were looked up in the germline V gene. The CDR3 numbers 15 residues from cysteine through phenylalanine. Only CDR3 DNA is held: 45 bases, read in frame from base 1. V gives up 6 bases and J gives up 4 bases, and the segment between their germline ends measures 21 bases. Expansion of CD8+CD57+ cells had been shown by flow cytometry in the patients chosen for sequencing. Severe acquired aplastic anemia was diagnosed in all patients according to International Study of Aplastic Anemia and Agranulocytosis and Camitta criteria. At the time blood was sampled, none of the patients had received any therapy. The study deep-sequenced TCR repertoires of sorted CD4+ and CD8+ blood T cells from severe aplastic anemia patients and healthy subjects. In the USA, patient enrollment took place under clinicaltrials.gov protocols 00001620, 01623167, 00001397, 00071045, 00081523 and 00961064. Ficoll-Paque density gradient centrifugation was used to isolate peripheral blood mononuclear cells. Before DNA extraction, CD4+ and CD8+ T cells were sorted with FACS or magnetic beads.

Points the paper makes about the study in general: Although 25 to 30 CD8+ CDR3 sequences were shared by patients and controls, these sequences appeared highly expressed in patients and within the immunodominant clones of patients. CD8+ Simpson's diversity did not differ significantly between patients and healthy controls (P=0.060).

The TCR was taken from a human donor with aplastic anemia. The V and J segments used are TRBV29-1 and TRBJ1-2; tentative D gene TRBD1, with 5 bases matching. Material for sequencing was sorted CD4+, CD8+, or CD8+CD57+ T cells (not recorded which) from PBMCs. The DNA sequence reads TGCAGCGTCGGAGGGGCAGCCACTGCTGGCTATGGCTACACCTTC. Its product reads: CSVGGAATAGYGYTF. The variable domain in full, with residues beyond the CDR3 obtained from the reference TRBV29-1 and TRBJ1-2 genes, is SAVISQKPSRDICQRGTSLTIQCQVDSQVTMMFWYRQQPGQSLTLIATANQGSEATYESGFVIDKFPISRPNLTFSTLTVSNMSPEDSSIYLCSVGGAATAGYGYTFGSGTRLTVV.